This record looks at one TCR beta chain sequence and its context. Germline V lookup: CDR1 SGHRS, CDR2 YFSETQ. This CDR3 region has 15 residues. V was pared by 4 bases and J by 2 bases, with 7 bases of the junction left unmatched. TCRdb reprocessed the 5' RACE reads via MiXCR and lists one record per CDR3 protein. Of 600,000 to 850,000 distinct CDR3 sequences listed, 15% to 20% were seen once; the top ten hold around 13%. The sample originates from a study of identical twins. This same sample was also part of a study on T cells expressing NK-cell markers.

The clonotype comes from a woman younger than 35 in good health. The sequencing sample was made of PBMCs. The chain combines TRBV5-1 with TRBJ2-7; 9 nucleotides agree with TRBD1. CDR3 sequence: CASSRLGQGTYEQYF. The CDR3 DNA reads as TGCGCCAGCAGCCGGTTGGGACAGGGCACCTACGAGCAGTACTTC.